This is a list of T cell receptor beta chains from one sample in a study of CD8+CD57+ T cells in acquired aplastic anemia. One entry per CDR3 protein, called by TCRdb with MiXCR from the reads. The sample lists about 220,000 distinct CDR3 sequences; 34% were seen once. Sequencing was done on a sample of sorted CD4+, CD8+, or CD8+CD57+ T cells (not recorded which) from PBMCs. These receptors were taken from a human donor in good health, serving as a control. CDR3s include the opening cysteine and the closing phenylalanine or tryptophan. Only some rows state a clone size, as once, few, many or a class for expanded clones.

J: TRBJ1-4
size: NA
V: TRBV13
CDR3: CASSWGQNERLFF

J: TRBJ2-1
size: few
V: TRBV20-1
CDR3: CSARPSISGLVGEQFF

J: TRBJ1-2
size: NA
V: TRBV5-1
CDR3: CASSQGGGLGYGYTF

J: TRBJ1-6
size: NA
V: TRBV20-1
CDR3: CSASLTGAGNSPLHF

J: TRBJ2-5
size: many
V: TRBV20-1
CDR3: CSAPPAASGSETQYF

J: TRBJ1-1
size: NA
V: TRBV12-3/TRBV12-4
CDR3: CASSLGPGMGTEAFF

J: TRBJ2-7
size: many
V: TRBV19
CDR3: CASSIVDRTYEQYF

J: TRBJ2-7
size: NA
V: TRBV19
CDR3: CASSIRQPYEQYF

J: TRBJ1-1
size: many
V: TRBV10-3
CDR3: CATSADLLPGGGRTEAFF

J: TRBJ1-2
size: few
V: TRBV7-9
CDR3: CATSREYGYTF

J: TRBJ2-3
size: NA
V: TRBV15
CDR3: CATSRKGQGGEPDTQYF

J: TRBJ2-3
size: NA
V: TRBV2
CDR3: CASSGASWSTDTQYF

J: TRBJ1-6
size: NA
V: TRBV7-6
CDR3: CASSLRGGQSRSSPLHF

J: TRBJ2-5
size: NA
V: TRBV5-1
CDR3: CASSLGSGGLQETQYF

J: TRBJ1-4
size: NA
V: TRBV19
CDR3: CACSPGTLNEKLFF

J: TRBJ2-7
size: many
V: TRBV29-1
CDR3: CSVELQGVGEQYF

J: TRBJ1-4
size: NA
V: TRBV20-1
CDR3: CSAGQGGPNENLFF

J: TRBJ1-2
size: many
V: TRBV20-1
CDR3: CSAGGLGNYGYTF

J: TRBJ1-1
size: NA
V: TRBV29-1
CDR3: CSVEDVLNTEALF

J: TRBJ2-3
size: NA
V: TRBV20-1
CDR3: CSARQNHRGRTDTQYF

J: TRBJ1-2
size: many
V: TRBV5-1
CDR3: CASSLVGMDYTF

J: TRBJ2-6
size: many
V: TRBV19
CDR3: CASSIGVMTYSGANVLTF

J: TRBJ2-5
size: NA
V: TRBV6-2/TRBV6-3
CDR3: CASNYHHKDRGLQETQYF

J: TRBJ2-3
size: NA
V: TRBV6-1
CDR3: CASSGGLAGRTDTQYF

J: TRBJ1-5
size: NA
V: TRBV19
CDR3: CASSATQGVQPQHF

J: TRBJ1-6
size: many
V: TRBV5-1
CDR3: CASSLGLPYNSPLHF

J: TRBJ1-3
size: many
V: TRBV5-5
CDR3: CASSLVTKAGNTIYF

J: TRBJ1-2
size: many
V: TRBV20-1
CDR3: CSAGTGYGYTF

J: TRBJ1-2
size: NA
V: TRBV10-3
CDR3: CATTVGGGYGYTF

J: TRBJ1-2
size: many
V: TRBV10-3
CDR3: CAISEFRDSGYGYTF

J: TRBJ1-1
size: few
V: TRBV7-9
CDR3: CASSLKPGQEAFF

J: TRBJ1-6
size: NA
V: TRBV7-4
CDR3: CASSLEGTLHF

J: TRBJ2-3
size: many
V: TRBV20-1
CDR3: CSARFSGGRGDTQYF

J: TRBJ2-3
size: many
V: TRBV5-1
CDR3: CASSSLGQGADTQYF

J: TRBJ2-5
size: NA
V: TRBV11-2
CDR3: CASSLVGGDGETQYF

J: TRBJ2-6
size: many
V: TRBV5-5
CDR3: CASSRFRGSGANVLTF

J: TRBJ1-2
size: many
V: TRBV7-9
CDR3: CASSLGDRAYGYTF